What follows is one T cell receptor (beta chain) and its context. This specimen comes from a study of blood T cell repertoires in COVID-19. The CDR3 is made up of 13 amino acids. The V and J ends lost 4 bases and 6 bases respectively, with 13 bases between them. CDR1 and CDR2 from the germline V gene are SGDLS and YYNGEE. Measured with immunoSEQ multiplex PCR; TCRdb has only the in-frame clones, and not every one. The sample holds about 240,000 clones; around 86% are singletons and the top ten take roughly 2%. This sequence originates from a man under 40 who had recovered from COVID-19. This rearrangement joins TRBV9 to TRBJ1-2; possible D gene TRBD1, 6 bases. Sequencing used peripheral blood. DNA of the CDR3: TGTGCCAGCAGCAAACAGGGTTTTGATGGCTACACCTTC. Its translation is CASSKQGFDGYTF.